Given below is one T cell receptor (beta chain) in context. Ten or more counts support this clonotype. The antigen it binds to is not known. Base qualities are not provided; no much larger clone lies one nucleotide away. This record comes from a study of spatial heterogeneity in lung cancer (dated by TCRdb to about 2019). About the full investigation: The donors were some 70 patients from the lung TRACERx cohort who had early-stage, untreated non-small cell lung cancer. In the raw uncorrected reads, each unique combination of TCR and UMI appeared more than ten times on average. Both alpha and beta chains were TCR-sequenced in samples taken at surgery, namely 220 tumor regions, 62 to 65 matched nontumor lung samples and a few dozen PBMC samples. In non-small cell lung cancer, the study made a quantitative comparison of TCR alpha and beta repertoires among multiple tumor regions, matched nontumor lung and blood. Nonsynonymous mutation counts, determined by whole-exome sequencing of tumor tissue, were related to TCR repertoire features. Follow-up PBMC samples were sequenced whenever available, and the median time to follow-up was around two years after resection. More beta-chain than alpha-chain transcripts were consistently detected, likely reflecting higher beta-chain transcript abundance. What the authors observed across the whole study: Additional single-cell paired TCR alpha and beta sequencing was considered necessary to confirm, at a functional level, the hypothesis that regional TCRs recognize regional mutations. Only 11 to 15 patients were included in the comparisons of baseline and follow-up blood repertoires. Ubiquitous expanded tumor TCRs showed up in blood more often at tumor resection than at routine follow-up.

Interpreted using the paper, the time point label stands for: blood at routine non-recurrence follow-up after resection. Without any cell sorting, TCR sequencing was performed on whole RNA extracted either from tumor and nontumor lung tissue or from cryopreserved PBMC samples. Only patients with enough RNA available from two or more tumor regions were chosen for TCR sequencing. The junction shows trimming of 2 bases on V and 2 bases on J, and the gene matches do not reach 3 bases of it. Sequences MNHEY (CDR1) and SVGEGT (CDR2) are obtained from the germline V gene. Taken from cysteine to phenylalanine, the CDR3 has 16 residues. Only CDR3 DNA is held: 48 bases, read in frame from base 1. The receptor library was made with 5' RACE. Sequencing instrument: NextSeq 500. In the TCR library protocol, a unique molecular identifier was attached to each TCR cDNA molecule so that PCR and sequencing errors could be corrected. Regarding the original processing steps: Decombinator tools were used for TCR identification, UMI-based error correction and CDR3 extraction. Expanded TCRs were defined as those above a frequency of 2 per 1,000, corresponding to the top 1% of the tumor frequency distribution. Each repertoire was subsampled 100 times to 5,000 TCRs, after which Renyi diversity was computed with the R vegan package. CDR3 similarity networks were built from amino acid triplet string-kernel similarity, connecting CDR3s with pairwise similarity above 0.82. TCRdb ran its own pipeline on the public reads, namely fastp trimming at Q25 and MiXCR clone calling, and kept in-frame beta chains. Rows merge per CDR3 protein into single entries with the most common DNA and genes. In this record, the V and J calls reflect TCRdb's handling and not the investigators' own analysis. This sample is represented by under 35,000 distinct CDR3 sequences; 5.4% of them were singletons. 24% of the sample comes from the top ten.

The chain links TRBV6-2 or TRBV6-3 with TRBJ2-1; 10 nucleotides in the junction match TRBD2. The specimen comprised PBMCs, sampled at follow-up. The TCR sequence derives from a female donor with early-stage non-small cell lung cancer. The CDR3 region reads CASSYGAGGPYNEQFF. In nucleotides, the sequence is TGTGCCAGCAGTTACGGAGCGGGAGGGCCCTACAATGAGCAGTTCTTC.